A selection of T cell receptor beta chains follows, all from one sample in a study of blood T cell repertoires in COVID-19. The protocol was immunoSEQ multiplex PCR, while the TCRdb copy is restricted to in-frame clones and leaves out a portion. Seen here are 160,000 or so clones, about four fifths observed once, and the top ten hold approximately 15%. The material sequenced was peripheral blood. The receptors were gathered from a woman aged 80 or older with acute or convalescent COVID-19. Both conserved end residues are part of each CDR3. The D gene is left open where the match is weak. A clone size is listed for some rows: how often the clone was seen (once, few, many), or a class if it is expanded.

V gene: TRBV15; D gene: -; J gene: TRBJ1-1; clone size: -; CDR3 protein: CATSRDRQYEAFF; CDR3 DNA: TGTGCCACCAGCAGAGATCGACAGTATGAAGCTTTCTTT
V gene: TRBV11-2; D gene: TRBD1; J gene: TRBJ1-2; clone size: -; CDR3 protein: CASSLSGTGGYGYTF; CDR3 DNA: TGTGCCAGCAGCCTATCCGGGACAGGGGGATATGGCTACACCTTC
V gene: TRBV6-5; D gene: -; J gene: TRBJ1-4; clone size: -; CDR3 protein: CASRLRDEKLFF; CDR3 DNA: TGTGCCAGCAGACTAAGAGATGAAAAACTGTTTTTT
V gene: TRBV18; D gene: TRBD1; J gene: TRBJ1-2; clone size: -; CDR3 protein: CASSSTGARGYTF; CDR3 DNA: TGTGCCAGCTCATCGACAGGGGCGAGGGGCTACACCTTC
V gene: TRBV6-5; D gene: -; J gene: TRBJ2-7; clone size: -; CDR3 protein: CASRPGSIDEQYF; CDR3 DNA: TGTGCCAGCCGTCCAGGGTCCATCGACGAGCAGTACTTC
V gene: TRBV7-9; D gene: TRBD2; J gene: TRBJ2-5; clone size: -; CDR3 protein: CASSSWAGVGQETQYF; CDR3 DNA: TGTGCCAGCAGCTCGTGGGCGGGAGTAGGCCAAGAGACCCAGTACTTC
V gene: TRBV2; D gene: TRBD2; J gene: TRBJ2-5; clone size: -; CDR3 protein: CASSLSSGGGETQYF; CDR3 DNA: TGTGCCAGCAGCCTTTCCAGCGGGGGTGGTGAGACCCAGTACTTC
V gene: TRBV18; D gene: -; J gene: TRBJ2-5; clone size: once; CDR3 protein: CASSPRGTIQETQYF; CDR3 DNA: TGTGCCAGCTCACCAAGGGGCACCATCCAAGAGACCCAGTACTTC
V gene: TRBV28; D gene: -; J gene: TRBJ1-2; clone size: few; CDR3 protein: CASSTVYGYTF; CDR3 DNA: TGTGCCAGCAGTACGGTCTATGGCTACACCTTC
V gene: TRBV7-9; D gene: -; J gene: TRBJ2-5; clone size: -; CDR3 protein: CASSLEAGRETQYF; CDR3 DNA: TGTGCCAGCAGCTTAGAAGCAGGGCGCGAGACCCAGTACTTC
V gene: TRBV6-1; D gene: -; J gene: TRBJ1-5; clone size: -; CDR3 protein: CASSEGQLTNQPQHF; CDR3 DNA: TGTGCCAGCAGTGAAGGACAGCTAACCAATCAGCCCCAGCATTTT
V gene: TRBV7-9; D gene: -; J gene: TRBJ1-4; clone size: -; CDR3 protein: CAGRRGGDEKLFF; CDR3 DNA: TGTGCCGGAAGGCGGGGAGGCGATGAAAAACTGTTTTTT
V gene: TRBV5-1; D gene: -; J gene: TRBJ1-1; clone size: -; CDR3 protein: CASSFGGNTEAFF; CDR3 DNA: TGCGCCAGCAGCTTTGGAGGGAACACTGAAGCTTTCTTT
V gene: TRBV6-5; D gene: TRBD1; J gene: TRBJ1-2; clone size: few; CDR3 protein: CASSNRDRDWYGYTF; CDR3 DNA: TGTGCCAGCAGCAACCGGGACAGGGATTGGTATGGCTACACCTTC
V gene: TRBV5-1; D gene: TRBD2; J gene: TRBJ2-5; clone size: -; CDR3 protein: CASSLGEGAGQETQYF; CDR3 DNA: TGCGCCAGCAGCTTGGGGGAGGGAGCGGGCCAAGAGACCCAGTACTTC
V gene: TRBV19; D gene: -; J gene: TRBJ1-5; clone size: -; CDR3 protein: CASSTMGSNQPQHF; CDR3 DNA: TGTGCCAGCTCGACAATGGGTAGCAATCAGCCCCAGCATTTT
V gene: TRBV5-1; D gene: -; J gene: TRBJ2-3; clone size: -; CDR3 protein: CASSFESSRTDTQYF; CDR3 DNA: TGCGCCAGCAGCTTCGAGAGCTCTCGCACAGATACGCAGTATTTT
V gene: TRBV18; D gene: -; J gene: TRBJ1-3; clone size: few; CDR3 protein: CASSAGQSPGGNTIYF; CDR3 DNA: TGTGCCAGCTCCGCAGGACAGTCTCCCGGGGGAAACACCATATATTTT
V gene: TRBV6-6; D gene: TRBD1; J gene: TRBJ1-2; clone size: -; CDR3 protein: CASRRQGAWADGYTF; CDR3 DNA: TGTGCCAGCAGACGGCAGGGGGCTTGGGCGGATGGCTACACCTTC
V gene: TRBV10-2; D gene: TRBD1; J gene: TRBJ1-6; clone size: once; CDR3 protein: CASRAVGGRGNSPLHF; CDR3 DNA: TGCGCCAGCAGAGCGGTCGGGGGCAGGGGGAATTCACCCCTCCACTTT
V gene: TRBV3-1/TRBV3-2; D gene: -; J gene: TRBJ2-1; clone size: -; CDR3 protein: CASSQSSGGTTYNEQFF; CDR3 DNA: TGTGCCAGCAGCCAAAGTTCGGGCGGGACCACCTACAATGAGCAGTTCTTC
V gene: TRBV19; D gene: TRBD1; J gene: TRBJ1-6; clone size: -; CDR3 protein: CASSTRGKSPLHF; CDR3 DNA: TGTGCCAGTAGTACCAGGGGGAAGTCACCCCTCCACTTT
V gene: TRBV5-1; D gene: -; J gene: TRBJ1-2; clone size: -; CDR3 protein: CASRETPAPYGYTF; CDR3 DNA: TGCGCCAGCAGAGAGACACCCGCCCCCTATGGCTACACCTTC
V gene: TRBV6-1; D gene: -; J gene: TRBJ2-1; clone size: once; CDR3 protein: CASSDPGVEQFF; CDR3 DNA: TGTGCCAGCAGTGACCCCGGAGTTGAGCAGTTCTTC
V gene: TRBV28; D gene: -; J gene: TRBJ1-2; clone size: few; CDR3 protein: CASEPGANYGYTF; CDR3 DNA: TGTGCCAGCGAACCAGGCGCTAACTATGGCTACACCTTC
V gene: TRBV18; D gene: -; J gene: TRBJ1-3; clone size: -; CDR3 protein: CASSPPGQRLGNTIYF; CDR3 DNA: TGTGCCAGCTCACCACCGGGGCAGAGGCTTGGAAACACCATATATTTT
V gene: TRBV9; D gene: -; J gene: TRBJ1-2; clone size: once; CDR3 protein: CASSMGGDYGYTF; CDR3 DNA: TGTGCCAGCAGCATGGGGGGGGACTATGGCTACACCTTC
V gene: TRBV18; D gene: -; J gene: TRBJ1-1; clone size: -; CDR3 protein: CASSPSTTNTEAFF; CDR3 DNA: TGTGCCAGCTCTCCCAGTACAACGAACACTGAAGCTTTCTTT
V gene: TRBV6-1; D gene: TRBD1; J gene: TRBJ1-5; clone size: -; CDR3 protein: CASSEGPRGRGQPQHF; CDR3 DNA: TGTGCCAGCAGTGAAGGACCCAGGGGGCGCGGGCAGCCCCAGCATTTT